The clone carrying this T cell receptor (beta chain) appeared a few times. Its antigen remains unidentified. The entry originates in a study of T cells in localized non-small cell lung cancer. Profiled with immunoSEQ multiplex PCR; TCRdb holds only in-frame clones, not every one. The sample shows roughly 71,000 clones, approximately 87% of them seen only once. Germline loops: CDR1 SGHVS, CDR2 FQNEAQ. Between the trimmed V and J ends, which lost 1 base and 6 bases, there was a span of 16 bases. The length of the CDR3 is 15 residues. Study-wide results and limits: In adjacent lung, a median roughly 60 of the top 100 tumor clones were found. Sequencing, confined to only one tumor region, leaves heterogeneity possible. Adjacent uninvolved lung tissue had the highest T cell clonality, exceeding tumor.

The chain links TRBV7-8 to TRBJ2-7; D may be TRBD1 (5 bases). Sequenced here: peripheral blood, sampled before any cancer treatment. The origin of this receptor is a male donor aged 60 or over with stage III squamous cell lung carcinoma. The CDR3 loop reads CASSLGPPPGIEQYF. CDR3 nucleotide sequence: TGTGCCAGCAGCTTAGGACCCCCCCCAGGGATCGAGCAGTACTTC.